This TCR beta chain was captured in a study of shared clonotypes between healthy human individuals. Study-level findings and limits: It was observed that 5% to 6% of naive CD4 clonotypes were shared across several donors.

Sequencing used immunoSEQ multiplex PCR; TCRdb keeps in-frame clones, though not all of them. The data show around 640,000 clones, with roughly 95% seen just once and roughly 0.12% held by the top ten. Note on this clone: Its target is not known. Other DNA sequences within the sample encode an identical CDR3.

The naive CD8 population came from CD45RO-negative cells selected for CCR7, without terminally differentiated effector memory CD45RA+ cells. Sequencing was done on a sample of naive CD8+ T cells sorted from blood. This TCR was sampled from a woman aged 25 to 39 in good health.

This CDR3 reads CASSPPNTGELFF. For the CDR3, the DNA is TGTGCCAGCAGTCCACCTAACACCGGGGAGCTGTTTTTT. The chain couples TRBV6-6 to TRBJ2-2; D unclear. The CDR3 runs to 13 residues. The germline CDR1 and CDR2 sequences are MNHNY and SVGAGI (reference sequence). V was cut by 5 bases and J by 2 bases, with 6 bases left in between.